A single T cell receptor beta chain is shown here with its context. This clonotype was observed a few times. The antigen it recognizes is unknown. One base away there is no much larger clone; base qualities are not given. What this sample's time point label stands for: healthy volunteer bleed at 2 weeks. Total RNA was isolated from unfractionated whole blood collected in Tempus Blood RNA tubes. As TCR sequencing controls, roughly 5 healthy volunteers were used, with blood taken at day 0, 2 weeks and 6 weeks. The data belong to a study of human T cells and chemical hapten exposure (dated by TCRdb to the early 2020s). At the level of the whole study: Libraries were pooled for sequencing, and variation in per-sample TCR yields was attributed mainly to small differences in library volumes within the pool. Each blood RNA sample was used to sequence both TCR alpha and TCR beta chains. In alopecia patients, the study followed how the peripheral blood TCR repertoire changed in vivo over primary and secondary sensitization to diphenylcyclopropenone (DPC), a hapten.

Library preparation used RACE. The sequencer was a NextSeq 500. During library preparation, unique molecular identifiers were attached to individual cDNA molecules so that TCRs could be counted quantitatively and reproducibly. The original methods were these. Samples had a median of roughly 100,000 TCRs, with a range from roughly 23,224 to 700,000. The Decombinator software suite was used to annotate V, J and CDR3 in the TCR reads. To make PS versus PT1 abundance plots, every sample was subsampled to the same number of TCRs (28,000). Expanded TCRs were defined as absent before sensitization and observed at least eight times at the 2-week time point. Clones were called with MiXCR by TCRdb after fastp trimmed the public reads at Q25, and only in-frame beta chains were retained. Identical CDR3 proteins give one entry, which carries the most common genes and DNA. TCRdb's processing, not the study's, gives the V and J calls here. For this sample the table gives about 130,000 distinct CDR3 sequences, of which 9% to 10% were detected only once. The ten largest account for roughly 2% of the sample.

The CDR3 measures 13 amino acids from cysteine to phenylalanine. Left in the record is the CDR3 DNA by itself, 39 bases read in frame from the first base. CDR1 and CDR2, looked up from the germline V gene (reference sequence), are DFQATT and SNEGSKA. Cut back by 0 bases and 3 bases, the V and J ends lie 8 bases apart. What the work shows at the level of the full study, not this receptor alone: No change with DPC sensitization was found in the number of TCRs above 1 in 1000 frequency, and no evidence of global repertoire structure alterations was found. After repeated subsampling, the strength of the expansion versus patch-test correlation and the threshold at which it became significant changed.

The receptor was derived from a male donor in good health. Some clones in this sample may be carry-over from other donors' samples. Here the chain combines TRBV20-1 and TRBJ2-5; the D gene may be TRBD1 or TRBD2, since each aligns over 5 bases. Source material: whole blood. The CDR3 corresponds to CSAREGPEETQYF. The nucleotide sequence is given as TGCAGTGCTAGAGAGGGACCCGAAGAGACCCAGTACTTC.